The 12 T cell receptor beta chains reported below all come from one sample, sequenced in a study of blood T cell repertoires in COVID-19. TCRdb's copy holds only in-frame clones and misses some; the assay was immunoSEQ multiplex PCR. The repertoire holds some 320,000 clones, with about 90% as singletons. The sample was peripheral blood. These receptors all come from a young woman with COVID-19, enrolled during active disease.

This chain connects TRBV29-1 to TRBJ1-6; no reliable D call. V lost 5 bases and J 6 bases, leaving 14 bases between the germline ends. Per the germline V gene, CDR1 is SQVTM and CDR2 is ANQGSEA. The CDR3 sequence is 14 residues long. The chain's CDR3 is CSVRGGSSNSPLHF. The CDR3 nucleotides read TGCAGCGTTAGAGGAGGATCTTCTAATTCACCCCTCCACTTT. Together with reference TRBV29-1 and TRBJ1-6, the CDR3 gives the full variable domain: SAVISQKPSRDICQRGTSLTIQCQVDSQVTMMFWYRQQPGQSLTLIATANQGSEATYESGFVIDKFPISRPNLTFSTLTVSNMSPEDSSIYLCSVRGGSSNSPLHFGNGTRLTVT.

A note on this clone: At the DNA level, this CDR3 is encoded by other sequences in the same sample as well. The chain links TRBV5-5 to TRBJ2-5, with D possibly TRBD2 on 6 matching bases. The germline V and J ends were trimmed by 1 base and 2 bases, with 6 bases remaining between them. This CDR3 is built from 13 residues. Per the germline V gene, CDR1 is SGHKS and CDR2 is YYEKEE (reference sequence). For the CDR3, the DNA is TGTGCCAGCAGCTTGCGGGGGCAAGAGACCCAGTACTTC. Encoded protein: CASSLRGQETQYF.

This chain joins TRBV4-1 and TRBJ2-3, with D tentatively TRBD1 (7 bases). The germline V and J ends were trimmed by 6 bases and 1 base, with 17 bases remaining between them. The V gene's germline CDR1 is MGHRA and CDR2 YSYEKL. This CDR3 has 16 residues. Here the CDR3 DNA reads TGCGCCAGCAGACTTCGCGGGACAGTGGGCACAGATACGCAGTATTTT. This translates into CASRLRGTVGTDTQYF.

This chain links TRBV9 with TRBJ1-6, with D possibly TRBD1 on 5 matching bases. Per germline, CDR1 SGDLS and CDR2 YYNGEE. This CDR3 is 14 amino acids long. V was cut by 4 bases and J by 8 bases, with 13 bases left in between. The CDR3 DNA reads TGTGCCAGCAGCCCCGGGGGGTATGATTCACCCCTCCACTTT. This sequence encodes CASSPGGYDSPLHF.

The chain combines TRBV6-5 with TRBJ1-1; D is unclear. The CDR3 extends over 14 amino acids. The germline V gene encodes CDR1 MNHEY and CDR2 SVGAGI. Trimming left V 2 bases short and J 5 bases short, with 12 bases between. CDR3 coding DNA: TGTGCCAGCAGTTACGCGAGGGTGGGAACTGAAGCTTTCTTT. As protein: CASSYARVGTEAFF.

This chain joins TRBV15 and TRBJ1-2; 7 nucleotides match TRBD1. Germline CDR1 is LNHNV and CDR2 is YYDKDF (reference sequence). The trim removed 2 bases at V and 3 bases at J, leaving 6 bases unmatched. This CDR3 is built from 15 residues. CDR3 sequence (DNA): TGTGCCACCAGCAGACCGGGACAGCTCTACTATGGCTACACCTTC. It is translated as CATSRPGQLYYGYTF.

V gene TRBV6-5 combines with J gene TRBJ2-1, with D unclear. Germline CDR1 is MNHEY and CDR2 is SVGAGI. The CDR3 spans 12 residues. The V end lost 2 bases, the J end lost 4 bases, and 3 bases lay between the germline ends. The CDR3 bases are TGTGCCAGCAGTTACCAATACAATGAGCAGTTCTTC. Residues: CASSYQYNEQFF.

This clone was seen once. This chain's CDR3 is CASSVTGLGNSPLHF. CDR3 nucleotides: TGTGCCAGCAGTGTGACAGGGCTTGGGAATTCACCCCTCCACTTT. The J gene is TRBJ1-6, the V gene TRBV6-4; 7 nucleotides align to TRBD1. Germline CDR1 and CDR2: MRHNA and SNTAGT. Unmatched junction bases numbered 7, after V lost 4 bases and J lost 7 bases. This CDR3 is built from 15 residues.

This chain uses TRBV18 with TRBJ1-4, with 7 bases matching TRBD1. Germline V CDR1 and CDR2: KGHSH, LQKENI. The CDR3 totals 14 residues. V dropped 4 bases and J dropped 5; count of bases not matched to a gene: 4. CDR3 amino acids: CASSRQGLNEKLFF. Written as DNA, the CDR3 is TGTGCCAGCTCACGACAGGGCCTGAATGAAAAACTGTTTTTT.

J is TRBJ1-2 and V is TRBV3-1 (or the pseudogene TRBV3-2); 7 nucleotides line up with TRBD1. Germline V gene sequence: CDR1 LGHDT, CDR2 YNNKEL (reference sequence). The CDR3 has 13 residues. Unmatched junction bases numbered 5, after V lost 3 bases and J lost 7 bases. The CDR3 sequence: CASSQVTGAGYTF. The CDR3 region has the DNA TGTGCCAGCAGCCAGGTCACAGGGGCTGGCTACACCTTC.

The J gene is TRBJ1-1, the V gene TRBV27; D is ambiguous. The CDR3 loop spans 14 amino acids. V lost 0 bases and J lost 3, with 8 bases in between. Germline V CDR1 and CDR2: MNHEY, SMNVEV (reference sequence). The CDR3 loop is CASSLSSGHTEAFF. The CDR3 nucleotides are TGTGCCAGCAGTTTATCAAGTGGGCACACTGAAGCTTTCTTT.

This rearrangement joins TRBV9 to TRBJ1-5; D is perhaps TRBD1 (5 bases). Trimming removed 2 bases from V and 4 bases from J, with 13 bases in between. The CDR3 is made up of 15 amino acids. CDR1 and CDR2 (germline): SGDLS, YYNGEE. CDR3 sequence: CASSVGQGGNQPQHF. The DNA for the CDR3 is TGTGCCAGCAGCGTCGGCCAGGGAGGGAATCAGCCCCAGCATTTT.